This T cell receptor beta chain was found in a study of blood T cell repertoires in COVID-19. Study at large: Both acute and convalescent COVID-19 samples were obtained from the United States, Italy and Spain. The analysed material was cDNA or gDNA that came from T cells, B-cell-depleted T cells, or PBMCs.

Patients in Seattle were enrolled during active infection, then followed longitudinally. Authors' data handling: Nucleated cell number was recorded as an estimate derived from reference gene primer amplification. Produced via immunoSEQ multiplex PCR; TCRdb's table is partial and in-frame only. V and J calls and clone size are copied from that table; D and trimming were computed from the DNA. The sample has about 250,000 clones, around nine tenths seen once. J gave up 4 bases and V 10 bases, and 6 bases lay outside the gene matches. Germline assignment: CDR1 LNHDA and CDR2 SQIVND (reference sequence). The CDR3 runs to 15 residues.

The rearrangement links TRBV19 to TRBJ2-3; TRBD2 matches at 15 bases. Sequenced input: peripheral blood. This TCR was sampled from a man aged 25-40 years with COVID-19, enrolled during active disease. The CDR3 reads CATRTSGGAADTQYF. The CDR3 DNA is TGTGCCACCCGGACTAGCGGGGGGGCCGCAGATACGCAGTATTTT.